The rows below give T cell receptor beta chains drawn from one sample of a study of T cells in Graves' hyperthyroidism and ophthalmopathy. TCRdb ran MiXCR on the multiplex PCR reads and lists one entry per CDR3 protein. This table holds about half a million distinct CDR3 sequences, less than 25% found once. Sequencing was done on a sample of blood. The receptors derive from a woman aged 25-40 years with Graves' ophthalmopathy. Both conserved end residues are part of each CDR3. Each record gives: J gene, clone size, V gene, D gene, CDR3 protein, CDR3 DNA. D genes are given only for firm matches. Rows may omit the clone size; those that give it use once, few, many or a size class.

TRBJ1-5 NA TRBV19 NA CASSIGGPVMGNQPQHF TGTGCCAGTAGTATAGGAGGACCGGTTATGGGCAATCAGCCCCAGCATTTT
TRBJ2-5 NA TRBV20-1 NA CSVAQQETQYF TGCAGTGTGGCGCAGCAAGAGACCCAGTACTTC
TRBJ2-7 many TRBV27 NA CASSFRSSGYEQYF TGTGCCAGCAGTTTCCGATCTTCCGGCTACGAGCAGTACTTC
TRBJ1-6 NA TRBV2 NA CASSDGLSSYNSPLHF TGTGCCAGCAGTGATGGTCTGAGCTCCTATAATTCACCCCTCCACTTT
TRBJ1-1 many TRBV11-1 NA CASSPRGGGRMNTEAFF TGTGCCAGCAGCCCCAGGGGTGGAGGGAGAATGAACACTGAAGCTTTCTTT
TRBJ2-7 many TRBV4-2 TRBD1 CASSQAFQTGQIYEQYF TGTGCCAGCAGCCAAGCGTTTCAAACGGGACAGATTTACGAGCAGTACTTC
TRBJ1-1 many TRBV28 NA CASTPGALEAFF TGTGCCAGCACCCCCGGAGCTCTGGAGGCTTTCTTT
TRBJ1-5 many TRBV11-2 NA CASSLELSGSPIKNNQPQHF TGTGCCAGCAGCTTAGAACTCTCAGGGTCCCCGATAAAAAACAATCAGCCCCAGCATTTT
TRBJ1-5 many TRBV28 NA CASSLSSLRDGYQPQHF TGTGCCAGCAGTTTATCTTCTTTGAGGGACGGATACCAGCCCCAGCATTTT
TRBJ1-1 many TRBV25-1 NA CASSELGPGPYF TGTGCCAGCAGTGAATTGGGACCAGGCCCTTACTTT
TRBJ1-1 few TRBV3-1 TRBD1 CASSPWTGGSWTSTEAFF TGTGCCAGCAGCCCATGGACAGGGGGAAGTTGGACGAGCACTGAAGCTTTCTTT
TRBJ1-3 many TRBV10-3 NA CASGAGAENTIYF TGTGCCAGCGGGGCAGGGGCCGAAAACACCATATATTTT
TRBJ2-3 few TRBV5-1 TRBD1 CASSSSGTGGRDTQYF TGCGCCAGCAGCTCCTCCGGGACAGGGGGCAGAGATACGCAGTATTTT
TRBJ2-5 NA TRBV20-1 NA CSASSGVGETQYF TGCAGTGCTAGTTCAGGGGTGGGAGAGACCCAGTACTTC
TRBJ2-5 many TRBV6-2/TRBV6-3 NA CASSYSQVGQETQYF TGTGCCAGCAGTTATTCACAGGTCGGACAAGAGACCCAGTACTTC
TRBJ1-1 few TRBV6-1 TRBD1 CASRLGQGNTEAFF TGTGCCAGCAGACTTGGACAGGGGAACACTGAAGCTTTCTTT
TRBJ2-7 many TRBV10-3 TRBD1 CAISDRDRIYEQYF TGTGCCATCAGTGACCGGGACAGGATCTACGAGCAGTACTTC
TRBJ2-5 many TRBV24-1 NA CATAQPGRRGETQYF TGTGCCACCGCTCAACCGGGACGAAGGGGGGAGACCCAGTACTTC
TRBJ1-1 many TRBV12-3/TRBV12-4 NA CASSLSQGRHTEAFF TGTGCCAGCAGTTTATCCCAGGGTAGGCACACTGAAGCTTTCTTT
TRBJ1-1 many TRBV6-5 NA CATLAPLNTEAFF TGTGCCACCTTAGCGCCGTTGAACACTGAAGCTTTCTTT
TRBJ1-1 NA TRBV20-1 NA CSASPVLNTEAFF TGCAGTGCTAGCCCGGTCTTGAACACTGAAGCTTTCTTT
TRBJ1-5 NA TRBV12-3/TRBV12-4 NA CASTPGGGGNQPQHF TGTGCCAGCACCCCCGGGGGGGGGGGAAATCAGCCCCAGCATTTT
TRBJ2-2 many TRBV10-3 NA CAISPGDTGELFF TGTGCCATCAGCCCAGGGGACACCGGGGAGCTGTTTTTT
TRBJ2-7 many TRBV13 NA CASSLGGVNWGEQYF TGTGCCAGCAGCTTAGGGGGGGTGAACTGGGGCGAGCAGTACTTC
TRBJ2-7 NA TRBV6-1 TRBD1 CAILSGQVADEQYF TGTGCCATCCTCTCGGGACAGGTGGCCGACGAGCAGTACTTC
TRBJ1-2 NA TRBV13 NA CASTEDGGGYGYTF TGTGCCAGCACTGAGGACGGAGGGGGATATGGCTACACCTTC
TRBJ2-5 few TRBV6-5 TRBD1 CASSTDRGRGETQYF TGTGCCAGCAGTACCGACAGGGGGCGCGGGGAGACCCAGTACTTC
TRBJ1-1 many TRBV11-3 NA CASSLDGMNTEAFF TGTGCCAGCAGCTTAGATGGCATGAACACTGAAGCTTTCTTT
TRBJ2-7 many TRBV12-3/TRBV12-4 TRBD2 CASSFSGIDEQYF TGTGCCAGCAGTTTCAGCGGGATCGACGAGCAGTACTTC
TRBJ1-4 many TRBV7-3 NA CDCCGDHEKLFF TGTGACTGTTGCGGGGATCATGAAAAACTGTTTTTT
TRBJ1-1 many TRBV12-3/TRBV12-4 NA CASSHLEGRTEAFF TGTGCCAGCAGTCACCTCGAGGGTCGAACTGAAGCTTTCTTT
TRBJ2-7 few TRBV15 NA CATSQRREIDEQYF TGTGCCACCAGCCAACGCCGGGAGATCGACGAGCAGTACTTC
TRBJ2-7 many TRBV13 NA CASEHRTFSSYEQYF TGTGCCAGCGAGCACCGGACATTTAGCTCCTACGAGCAGTACTTC
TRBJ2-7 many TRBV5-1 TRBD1 CASSQQGANDEQYF TGCGCCAGCAGCCAGCAGGGGGCTAACGACGAGCAGTACTTC
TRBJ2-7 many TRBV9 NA CASSPDLGLYEQYF TGTGCCAGCAGCCCGGACCTCGGGCTCTACGAGCAGTACTTC
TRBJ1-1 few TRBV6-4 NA CASSDPTGDTGDAFF TGTGCCAGCAGTGACCCGACGGGCGATACAGGAGACGCTTTCTTT
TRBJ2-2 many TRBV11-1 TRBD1 CASSPTGYETNTGELFF TGTGCCAGCAGCCCGACAGGGTATGAAACTAACACCGGGGAGCTGTTTTTT
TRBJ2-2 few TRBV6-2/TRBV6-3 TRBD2 CASSNPWTSGNTGELFF TGTGCCAGCAGTAACCCCTGGACTAGCGGGAACACCGGGGAGCTGTTTTTT
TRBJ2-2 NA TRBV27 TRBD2 CASSLRREHGELFF TGTGCCAGCAGTTTGAGGCGGGAGCACGGGGAGCTGTTTTTT
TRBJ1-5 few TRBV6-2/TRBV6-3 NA CASSYLQVRNQPQHF TGTGCCAGCAGTTACTTGCAGGTCCGCAATCAGCCCCAGCATTTT
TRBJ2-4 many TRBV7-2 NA CASSLQGGGIQYF TGTGCCAGCAGCTTACAGGGGGGCGGGATTCAGTACTTC
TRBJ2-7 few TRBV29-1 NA CSVKKGLPTYEQYF TGCAGCGTGAAGAAGGGACTTCCTACCTACGAGCAGTACTTC
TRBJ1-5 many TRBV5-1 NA CARAGHHFTYSNQPQHF TGCGCCAGGGCGGGACACCACTTCACCTATAGCAATCAGCCCCAGCATTTT
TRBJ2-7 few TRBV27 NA CASKSRDGVSYEQYF TGTGCCAGTAAGAGCCGGGACGGCGTCTCCTACGAGCAGTACTTC
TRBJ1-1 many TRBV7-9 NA CASSFSQVEAFF TGTGCCAGCAGTTTTTCCCAGGTTGAAGCTTTCTTT
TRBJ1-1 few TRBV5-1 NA CASRPPDRMNTEAFF TGCGCCAGCAGGCCGCCGGACAGAATGAACACTGAAGCTTTCTTT
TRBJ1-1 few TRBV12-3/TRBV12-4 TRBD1 CASSNRGVTEAFF TGTGCCAGCAGCAACAGGGGGGTCACTGAAGCTTTCTTT
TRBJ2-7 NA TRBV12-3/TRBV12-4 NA CASSRTSRGVNEQYF TGTGCCAGCAGTCGAACGTCCAGGGGCGTCAACGAGCAGTACTTC
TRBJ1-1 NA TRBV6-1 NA CASRIGAEAFF TGTGCCAGCAGAATTGGAGCTGAAGCTTTCTTT